This T cell receptor beta chain is drawn from a study of T cell responses to AZD1222 COVID-19 vaccine. Notes on the study in general: The sample set comprised mostly white British donors with more females, and clonal diversity was possibly underestimated. There were vaccine-associated CD4 TCRs across spike, dominant at 160-218 and 743-854. Recipients of two AZD1222 doses showed rising Spike-specific TCR breadth and depth. Just a handful of AZD1222 recipients tested seropositive at baseline.

Measured with immunoSEQ multiplex PCR; TCRdb has only the in-frame clones, and not every one. The sample includes about 59,000 clones, approximately 92% seen only once; the top ten take under 6.5%. Germline V gene lookup returns CDR1 MNHEY and CDR2 SVGAGI. V lost 6 bases, J lost 6 bases, and 6 bases stayed unmatched. The length of the CDR3 is 13 residues. Comments on this clone: Its target is not known.

Sequenced here: peripheral blood, sampled 28 days after the second AZD1222 dose. The chain links TRBV6-5 to TRBJ2-7; 9 nucleotides align to TRBD1. This receptor was obtained from an adult who received the AZD1222 COVID-19 vaccine. DNA for the CDR3: TGTGCCAGCAGGGAGACAGGGGGAAGCGAGCAGTACTTC. Its protein is CASRETGGSEQYF.